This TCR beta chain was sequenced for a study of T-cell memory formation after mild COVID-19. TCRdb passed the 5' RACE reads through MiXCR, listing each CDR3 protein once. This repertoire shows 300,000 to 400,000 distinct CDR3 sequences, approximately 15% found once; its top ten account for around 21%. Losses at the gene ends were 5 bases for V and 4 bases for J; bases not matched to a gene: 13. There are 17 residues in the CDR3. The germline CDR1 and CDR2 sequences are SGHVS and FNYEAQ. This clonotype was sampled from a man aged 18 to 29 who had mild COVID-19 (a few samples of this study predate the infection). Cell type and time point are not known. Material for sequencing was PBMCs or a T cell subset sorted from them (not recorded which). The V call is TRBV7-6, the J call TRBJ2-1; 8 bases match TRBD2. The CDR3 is CASSEVASGGLYNEQFF. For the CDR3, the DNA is TGTGCCAGCAGCGAAGTTGCCAGCGGGGGCCTTTACAATGAGCAGTTCTTC.